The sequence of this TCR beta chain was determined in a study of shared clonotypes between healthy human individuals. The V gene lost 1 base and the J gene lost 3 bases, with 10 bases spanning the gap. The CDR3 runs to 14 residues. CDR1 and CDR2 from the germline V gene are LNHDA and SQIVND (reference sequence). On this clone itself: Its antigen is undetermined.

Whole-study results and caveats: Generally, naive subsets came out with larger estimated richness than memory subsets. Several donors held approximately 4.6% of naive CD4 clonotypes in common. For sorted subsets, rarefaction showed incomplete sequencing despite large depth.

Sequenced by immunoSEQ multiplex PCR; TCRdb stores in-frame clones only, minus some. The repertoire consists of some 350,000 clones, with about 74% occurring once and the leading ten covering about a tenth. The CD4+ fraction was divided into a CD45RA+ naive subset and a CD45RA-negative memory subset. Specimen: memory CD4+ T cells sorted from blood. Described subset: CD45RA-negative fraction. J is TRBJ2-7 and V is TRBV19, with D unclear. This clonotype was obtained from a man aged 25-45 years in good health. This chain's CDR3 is CASSIGLTGYEQYF. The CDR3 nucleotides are TGTGCCAGTAGTATAGGATTGACCGGCTACGAGCAGTACTTC.